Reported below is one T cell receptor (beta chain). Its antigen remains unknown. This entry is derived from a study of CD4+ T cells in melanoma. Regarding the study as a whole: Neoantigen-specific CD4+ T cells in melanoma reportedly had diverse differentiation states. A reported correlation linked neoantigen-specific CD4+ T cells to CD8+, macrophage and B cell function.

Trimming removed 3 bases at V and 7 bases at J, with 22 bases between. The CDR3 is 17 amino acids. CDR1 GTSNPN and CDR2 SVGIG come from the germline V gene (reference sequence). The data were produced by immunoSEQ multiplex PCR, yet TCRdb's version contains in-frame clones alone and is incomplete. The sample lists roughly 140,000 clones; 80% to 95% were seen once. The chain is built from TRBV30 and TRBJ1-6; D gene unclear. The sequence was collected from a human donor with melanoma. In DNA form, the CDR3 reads TGTGCCTGGAGCGGAAGGGTCTGGGCCCCCGGGAATTCACCCCTCCACTTT. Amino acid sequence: CAWSGRVWAPGNSPLHF.